The entry that follows covers one TCR beta chain sequence. The antigen remains undetermined. V lost 8 bases, J lost 0 bases, and 7 bases stayed unmatched. Germline CDR1 and CDR2: MNHNY and SVGAGI (reference sequence). The CDR3 is 14 residues long. This sample is part of a study of beta chain features in type 1 diabetes. Expressed TCRB transcripts were sequenced after all isolated RNA was converted to cDNA. Sequencing used immunoSEQ multiplex PCR; TCRdb keeps in-frame clones, though not all of them. The table lists some 330,000 clones, roughly an eighth of them singletons. Regarding the study as a whole: Among all four CD4+ subsets, Type 1 diabetes patients had TCRB CDR3s that were moderately but significantly shorter.

What was sequenced was naive CD4+ T cells from blood. The sequence was obtained from a young woman with type 1 diabetes. J is TRBJ2-7 and V is TRBV6-6; 7 bases match TRBD1. The CDR3 nucleotides read TGTGCCAGCGTGGACAGGCGTTACTCCTACGAGCAGTACTTC. Residues: CASVDRRYSYEQYF.